This T cell receptor beta chain was recovered during a study of immune cell composition in non-small cell lung cancer. Whole-study context: Most cases were lung adenocarcinoma or squamous cell carcinoma. Whole-study results and caveats: Tumour-associated clones >0.5% occurred in under 40% of adenocarcinomas, about three quarters of squamous. It was not proven that tumour-reactive clones equal dominant tumour-associated clones. No significant correlation existed between pack-years smoked and tumour clonality.

Worth noting for this clone: Its antigen is unidentified.

V was clipped by 4 bases and J by 7 bases; unmatched bases: 6. CDR1 and CDR2 from the germline V gene are WNHNN and SYGVQD (reference sequence). The CDR3 spans 13 residues. Assay used: immunoSEQ multiplex PCR; TCRdb lists only in-frame clones, some missing. The top ten clones hold roughly 9.5% of a sample with thousands of clones, roughly three quarters of them seen once. The V gene is TRBV10-1, the J gene TRBJ2-7; 8 nucleotides line up with TRBD1. This TCR was recovered from a human donor with non-small cell lung cancer. Sequenced input: lung tumor tissue. The CDR3 DNA reads as TGCGCCAGCAGTGCAGTCCGGGACAGGGAGCAGTACTTC. It codes for CASSAVRDREQYF.